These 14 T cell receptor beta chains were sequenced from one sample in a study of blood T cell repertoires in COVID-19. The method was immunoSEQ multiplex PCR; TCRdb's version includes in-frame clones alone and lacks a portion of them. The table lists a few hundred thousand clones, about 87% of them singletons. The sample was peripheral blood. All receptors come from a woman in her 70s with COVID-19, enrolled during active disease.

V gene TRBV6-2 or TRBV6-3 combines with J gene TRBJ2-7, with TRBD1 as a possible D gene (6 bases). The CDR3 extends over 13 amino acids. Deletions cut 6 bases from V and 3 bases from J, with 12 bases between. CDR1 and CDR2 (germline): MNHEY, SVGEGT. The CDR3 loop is CASSLQQGYEQYF. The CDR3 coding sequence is TGTGCCAGCAGCCTACAACAGGGCTACGAGCAGTACTTC.

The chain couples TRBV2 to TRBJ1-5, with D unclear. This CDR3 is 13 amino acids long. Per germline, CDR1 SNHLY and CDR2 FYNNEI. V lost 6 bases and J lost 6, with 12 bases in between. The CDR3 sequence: CASSNAEIQPQHF. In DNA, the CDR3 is TGTGCCAGCAGCAACGCTGAGATTCAGCCCCAGCATTTT. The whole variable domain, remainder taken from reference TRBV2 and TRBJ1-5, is EPEVTQTPSHQVTQMGQEVILRCVPISNHLYFYWYRQILGQKVEFLVSFYNNEISEKSEIFDDQFSVERPDGSNFTLKIRSTKLEDSAMYFCASSNAEIQPQHFGDGTRLSIL.

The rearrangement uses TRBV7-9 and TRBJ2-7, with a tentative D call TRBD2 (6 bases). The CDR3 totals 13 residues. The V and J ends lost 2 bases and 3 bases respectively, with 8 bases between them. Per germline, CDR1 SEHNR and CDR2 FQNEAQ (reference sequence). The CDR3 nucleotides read TGTGCCAGCAGCTTACGGGAGTACTACGAGCAGTACTTC. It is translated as CASSLREYYEQYF.

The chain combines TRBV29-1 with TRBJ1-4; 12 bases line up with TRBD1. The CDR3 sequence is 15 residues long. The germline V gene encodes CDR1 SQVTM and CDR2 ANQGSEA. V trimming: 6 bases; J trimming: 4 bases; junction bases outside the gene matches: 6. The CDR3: CSVAGTGGGNEKLFF. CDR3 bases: TGCAGCGTAGCCGGGACAGGGGGCGGTAATGAAAAACTGTTTTTT.

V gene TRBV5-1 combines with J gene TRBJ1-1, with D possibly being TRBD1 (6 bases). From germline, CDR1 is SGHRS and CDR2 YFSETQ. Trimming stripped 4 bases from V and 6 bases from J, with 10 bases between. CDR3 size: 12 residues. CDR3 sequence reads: CASSEDRAEAFF. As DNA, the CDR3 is TGCGCCAGCAGCGAGGACAGAGCTGAAGCTTTCTTT.

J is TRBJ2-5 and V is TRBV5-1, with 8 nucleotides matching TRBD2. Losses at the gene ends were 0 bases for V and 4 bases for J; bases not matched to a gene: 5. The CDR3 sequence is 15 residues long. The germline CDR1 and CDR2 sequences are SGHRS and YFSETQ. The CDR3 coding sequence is TGCGCCAGCAGCTTGGCCCGAGCGGGAGTAGAGACCCAGTACTTC. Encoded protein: CASSLARAGVETQYF.

The CDR3: CASSFNGQGTQPQHF. Here the CDR3 DNA reads TGTGCCAGCAGCTTTAACGGGCAGGGGACTCAGCCCCAGCATTTT. V is TRBV7-8 and J is TRBJ1-5; a weak D match, TRBD1 (6 bases). The CDR3 length is 15 residues. The V gene lost 3 bases and the J gene lost 6 bases, with 15 bases spanning the gap. Looked up from germline, CDR1 is SGHVS and CDR2 is FQNEAQ.

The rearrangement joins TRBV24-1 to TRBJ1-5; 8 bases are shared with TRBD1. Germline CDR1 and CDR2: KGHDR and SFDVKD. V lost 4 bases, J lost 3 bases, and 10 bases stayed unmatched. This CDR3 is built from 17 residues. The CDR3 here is CATSDHGQGGLNQPQHF. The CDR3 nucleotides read TGTGCCACCAGTGACCATGGACAGGGCGGACTCAATCAGCCCCAGCATTTT.

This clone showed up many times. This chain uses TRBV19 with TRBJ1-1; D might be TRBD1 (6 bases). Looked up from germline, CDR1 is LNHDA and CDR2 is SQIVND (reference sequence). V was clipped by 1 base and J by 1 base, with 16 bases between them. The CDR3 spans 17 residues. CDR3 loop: CASSIGRFLTGNTEAFF. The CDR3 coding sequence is TGTGCCAGTAGTATAGGGCGATTCTTGACAGGGAACACTGAAGCTTTCTTT.

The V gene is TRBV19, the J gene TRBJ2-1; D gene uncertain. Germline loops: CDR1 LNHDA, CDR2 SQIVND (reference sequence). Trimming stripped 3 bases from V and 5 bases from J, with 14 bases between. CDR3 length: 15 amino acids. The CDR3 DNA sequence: TGTGCCAGTAGTATTTTCCTGAACAGTAACAATGAGCAGTTCTTC. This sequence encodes CASSIFLNSNNEQFF.

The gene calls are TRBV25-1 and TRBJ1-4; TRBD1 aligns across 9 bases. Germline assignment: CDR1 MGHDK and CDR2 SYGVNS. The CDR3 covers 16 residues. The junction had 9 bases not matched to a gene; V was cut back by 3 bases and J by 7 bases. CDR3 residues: CASSDLLQGATEKLFF. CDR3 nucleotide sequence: TGTGCCAGCAGTGACCTCCTACAGGGGGCGACTGAAAAACTGTTTTTT.

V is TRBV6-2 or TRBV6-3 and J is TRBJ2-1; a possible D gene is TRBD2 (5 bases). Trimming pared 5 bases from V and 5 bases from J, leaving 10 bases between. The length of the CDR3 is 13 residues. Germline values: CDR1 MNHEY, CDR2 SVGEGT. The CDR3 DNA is TGTGCCAGCAGTAAAGCGGAGGACAATGAGCAGTTCTTC. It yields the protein CASSKAEDNEQFF.

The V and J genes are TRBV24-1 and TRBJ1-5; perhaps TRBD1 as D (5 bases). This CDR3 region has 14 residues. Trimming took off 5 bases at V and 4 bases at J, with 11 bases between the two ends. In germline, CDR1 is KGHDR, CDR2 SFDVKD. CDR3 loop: CATSVTGVNQPQHF. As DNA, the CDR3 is TGTGCCACCAGTGTTACAGGCGTAAATCAGCCCCAGCATTTT.

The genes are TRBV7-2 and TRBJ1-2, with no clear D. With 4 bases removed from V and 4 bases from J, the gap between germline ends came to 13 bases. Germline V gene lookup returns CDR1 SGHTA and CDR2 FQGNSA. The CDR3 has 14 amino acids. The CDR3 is CASSYLGAAYGYTF. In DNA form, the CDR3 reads TGTGCCAGCAGCTACCTGGGAGCCGCCTATGGCTACACCTTC.